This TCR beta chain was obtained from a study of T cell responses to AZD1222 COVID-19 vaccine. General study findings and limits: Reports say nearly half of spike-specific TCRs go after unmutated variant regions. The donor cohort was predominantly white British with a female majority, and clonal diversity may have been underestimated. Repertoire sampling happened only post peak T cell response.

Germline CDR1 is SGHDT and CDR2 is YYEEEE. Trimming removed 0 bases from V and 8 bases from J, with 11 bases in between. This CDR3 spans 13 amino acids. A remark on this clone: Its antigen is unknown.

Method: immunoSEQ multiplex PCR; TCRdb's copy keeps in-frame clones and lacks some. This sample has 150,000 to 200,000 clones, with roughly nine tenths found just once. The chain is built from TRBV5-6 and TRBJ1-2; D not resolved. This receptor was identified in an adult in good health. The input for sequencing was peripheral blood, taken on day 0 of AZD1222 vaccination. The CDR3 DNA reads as TGTGCCAGCAGCTTGGTTGGATCCCGAGGCTACACCTTC. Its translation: CASSLVGSRGYTF.